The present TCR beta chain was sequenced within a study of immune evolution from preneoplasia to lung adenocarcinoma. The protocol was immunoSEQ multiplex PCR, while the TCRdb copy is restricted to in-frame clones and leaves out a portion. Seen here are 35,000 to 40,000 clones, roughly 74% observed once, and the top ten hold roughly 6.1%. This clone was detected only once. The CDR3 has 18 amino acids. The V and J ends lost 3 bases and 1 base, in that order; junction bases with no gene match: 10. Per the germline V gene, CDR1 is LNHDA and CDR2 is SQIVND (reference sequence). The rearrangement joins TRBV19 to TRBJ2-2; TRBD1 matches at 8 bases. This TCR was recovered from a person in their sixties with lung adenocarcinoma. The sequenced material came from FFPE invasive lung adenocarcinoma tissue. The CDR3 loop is CASSIRGQGLLNTGELFF. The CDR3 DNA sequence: TGTGCCAGTAGTATCCGTGGACAGGGTCTACTGAACACCGGGGAGCTGTTTTTT.